What follows describes a single TCR beta chain. Its antigen specificity is not known. No base-level quality is on record; no much larger clone is a single base apart. After less than eleven days of culture, CD4+ T cells were isolated with the EasySep CD4+ T cell isolation kit. Two doses of either the BNT162b2 or the mRNA-1273 mRNA SARS-CoV-2 vaccine were administered to participants. Negative nucleocapsid antibody results before and after vaccination confirmed that the healthy vaccine recipients had no prior SARS-CoV-2 infection. Half of the culture medium was replaced with fresh IL-2-containing medium on days 3 and 7. Unless otherwise noted, each peptide stimulation condition was cultured in triplicate wells. Using Ficoll-Paque Plus gradient centrifugation, PBMC were separated from whole blood and then either used fresh or cryopreserved at -140C. The QIAamp micro DNA kit was used to extract genomic DNA from the cultured CD4+ T cells.

These data belong to a study of vaccination effects on CD4 cells after COVID-19 (dated by TCRdb to between 2021 and 2022). A note on the overall study: The ViraFEST assay stimulated PBMC with viral peptide pools and then used TCR sequencing to identify antigen-specific CD4+ T cell clonotypes by expansion. Post-vaccine samples across the study were collected a median of 72 days after the second dose, with a range of 14 to 241. Some 2 million PBMC per well were cultured with approximately 10 ug/ml peptides in IMDM containing around 4.6% human AB serum, approximately 10 IU/ml IL-2 and gentamicin. Altogether, around 9 COVID-19 convalescent patients and 4 SARS-CoV-2-naive healthy vaccine recipients made up the full study. SARS-CoV-2 spike-specific CD4+ TCR repertoires were compared before and after mRNA vaccination in COVID-19 convalescent patients and in infection-naive vaccine recipients. Cultures from other donors in the study were sequenced with the Oncomine TCR Beta short-read assay on an Illumina iSeq 100.

CDR1 SGHTA and CDR2 FQGNSA were looked up in the germline V gene. V loses 4 bases, J loses 5 bases, and the germline ends lie 14 bases apart. From cysteine to phenylalanine, the CDR3 is 15 amino acids long. Only the CDR3 DNA is retained, 45 bases long and in frame from the first base. The method was the immunoSEQ multiplex PCR assay. DNA from the cultured, isolated CD4+ T cells was subjected to TCR beta CDR3 sequencing. In the authors' own workflow: Non-productive TCR sequences were removed and reads were trimmed to the CDR3 region, keeping CDR3s of at least 7 amino acids. Antigen-specific clonotypes were identified with the MANAFEST web app by comparing expansion in peptide wells against reference cultures. To count as positive, a clone had to show expansion at FDR<0.05 compared with the reference and with all other wells, an odds ratio above 5, and a frequency above 0.1% in two replicate wells. A clonotype was defined as cross-reactive if the clonotype was significantly expanded both in SARS-CoV-2 spike wells and in at least one common cold coronavirus spike condition. CDR3 similarity was assessed by Levenshtein distance using the stringdist R package, and unrooted trees were constructed with ape in R 3.6.1. As stored in TCRdb, this immuneACCESS dataset retains in-frame rearrangements with V and J assigned. A fraction of the clones does not appear; measured against another copy, unresolved V genes explain less than half of the discrepancy, and the remainder lacks a known reason. V, J and clone size derive from that table, while D and trimming were established from the DNA sequence. The sample table contains approximately 66,000 clones; only one count was recorded for approximately 79% of them. The ten largest clones represent 2.4% of the sample.

Overall study results and their limits: Both infection-induced and vaccine-induced clones contracted markedly at late post-vaccination timepoints, which is consistent with waning T cell responses. Among healthy vaccine recipients, nearly all vaccine-induced clones were SARS-CoV-2 mono-reactive, and just 1 of 255 was cross-reactive with common cold coronaviruses. Limitations of the study were the small number of convalescent patients and the absence of early post-infection timepoints.

This clonotype originated in a human donor who received a COVID-19 vaccine. The starting material was CD4+ T cells from PBMCs cultured without peptide, obtained after COVID-19 vaccination. The V gene is TRBV7-2 and the J gene is TRBJ2-2; matching of 6 bases hints at TRBD2 as the D gene. The CDR3 protein is CASSSHPGGTGELFF. The base sequence is TGTGCCAGCAGCTCTCATCCAGGAGGGACCGGGGAGCTGTTTTTT.